The entry below describes one TCR beta chain. This clone appeared a single time. The specificity of this receptor is unknown. Base-call qualities are not available, and no considerably larger clone is one nucleotide away. Uncultured naive and memory CD4+ T cell DNA received deep-resolution immunoSEQ TCR-beta sequencing. Per the source publication's procedure: During preprocessing, nonproductive sequences were removed, along with CDR3s that did not begin with C, did not end with F or W, or were shorter than 7 amino acids. Cultured and uncultured naive and memory CD4+ repertoires were searched for previously identified spike- and CEF-reactive CDR3s. Pairwise Levenshtein distance, computed with the stringdist R package after three terminal residues were trimmed from each end, was used as the measure of CDR3 homology. The clones in this table, taken by TCRdb from immuneACCESS, are in-frame only. Not every clone is retained; where verified, under half of the shortfall comes from an unresolved V gene, and the cause of the rest is unknown. Clone size and V and J calls were adopted from that table, with D and trimming inferred from the DNA. Recorded for this sample are about 55,000 clones; roughly 88% of them occurred a single time. The ten largest clonotypes hold roughly 1.5% of the sample.

This sample was included in a study of CD4 T cells in relation to SARS-CoV-2 and coronaviruses (dated by TCRdb to about 2021). Context from the whole study: HLA restriction was mapped for shared crossreactive spike epitopes using patient-derived lymphoblastoid cell lines. Memory CD4+ T cell crossreactivity between SARS-CoV-2 and common cold coronavirus spike proteins was assessed at the TCR clonotype level in the study. A different TCR-beta assay, based on Illumina, was used to sequence expansion assays from other donors in the study. The Adaptive Biotechnologies TCR-sequencing kit was used for samples from a few pre-COVID donors and for the naive versus memory experiments, whereas the other data were Illumina-based.

CD4+ T cells from unexposed donors were collected before the COVID-19 pandemic (2011-2018). Naive and memory CD4+ T cells were separated from cryopreserved PBMCs through CD4 enrichment, which was followed by EasySep naive CD4+ T cell enrichment. Leukapheresis product for the unexposed donors was bought commercially. Ficoll-Paque PLUS gradient centrifugation was used to isolate PBMCs from either whole blood or leukapheresis product. The PBMCs went either fresh into the expansion assay or into cryopreservation at -140 degrees C. The QIAamp Micro DNA Kit was used to extract genomic DNA from the CD4+ T cells. The germline V gene specifies SGHTS as CDR1 and YDEGEE as CDR2. The cysteine opens and the phenylalanine closes a CDR3 of 15 amino acids. Only the CDR3 DNA is retained, 45 bases long and in frame from the first base. V and J are truncated by 4 bases and 0 bases respectively, leaving an intervening sequence of 11 bases.

Study-level results and caveats: Naive versus memory sequencing indicated the assay detects memory recall responses rather than primary responses primed during culture. Significantly weaker SARS-CoV-2-driven expansion was shown by crossreactive clones than by monoreactive clones, consistent with antigenic imprinting. No donor contributed both pre-pandemic and post-infection samples, which limited tracing the source of pre-existing responses. Around 65% of donors had memory CD4+ clonotypes that crossrecognized SARS-CoV-2 and at least one common cold coronavirus spike. Because the crossreactivity analysis focused on spike protein, crossreactivity against other viral proteins was not assessed. Small numbers of patients and of tested TCRs were a limitation of the study.

The sequenced sample was memory CD4+ T cells from PBMCs. The intended sense of this specimen's cell subset or site label: memory (non-naive) CD4+ T cells. The chain employs TRBV5-8 and TRBJ1-3; the D gene is perhaps TRBD1, on 5 matching bases. The receptor was derived from a human donor in good health. The sequence in DNA is TGTGCCAGCAGCGGCCGGGGCCGCTCTGGAAACACCATATATTTT. Translated, this is CASSGRGRSGNTIYF.